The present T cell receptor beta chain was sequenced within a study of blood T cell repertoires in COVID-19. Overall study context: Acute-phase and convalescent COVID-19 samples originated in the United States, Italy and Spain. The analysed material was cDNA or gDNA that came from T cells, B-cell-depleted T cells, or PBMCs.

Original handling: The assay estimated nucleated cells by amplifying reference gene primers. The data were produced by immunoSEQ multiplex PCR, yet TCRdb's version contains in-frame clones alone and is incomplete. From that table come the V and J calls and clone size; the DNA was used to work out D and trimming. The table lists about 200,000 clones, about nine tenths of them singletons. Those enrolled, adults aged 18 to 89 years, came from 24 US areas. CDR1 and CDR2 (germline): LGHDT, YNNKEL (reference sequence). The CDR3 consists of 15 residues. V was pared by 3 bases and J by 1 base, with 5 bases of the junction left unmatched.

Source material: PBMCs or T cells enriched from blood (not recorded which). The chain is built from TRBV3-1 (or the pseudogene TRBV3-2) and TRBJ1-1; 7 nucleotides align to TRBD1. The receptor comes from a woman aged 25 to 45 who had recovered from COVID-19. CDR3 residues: CASSQRQGKNTEAFF. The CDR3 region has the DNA TGTGCCAGCAGCCAGAGACAGGGTAAGAACACTGAAGCTTTCTTT.